This entry lists 21 T cell receptor beta chains sequenced from one sample in a study of cytomegalovirus exposure and HLA in healthy donors (dated by TCRdb to 2016 to 2017). Receptor amplification or capture employed the immunoSEQ multiplex PCR assay. The multiplex PCR relied on a mix of 60 forward primers for TCR Vbeta segments and 13 reverse primers for TCR Jbeta segments. In its TCRdb copy, this immuneACCESS table keeps in-frame sequences only and misses some clones. Where compared with another copy, unresolved V genes explain less than half of these, and the others have no known cause. The sample contains about 150,000 clones, about 88% of them found a single time. Roughly 2.4% of the sample is held by the ten biggest clonotypes. The specimen was PBMCs. These receptors all stem from a woman aged 18-29 years in good health and CMV-seronegative.

The gene calls are TRBV5-1 and TRBJ2-1; 7 bases match TRBD1. Germline V gives CDR1 SGHRS, CDR2 YFSETQ. This CDR3 region has 16 residues. The V gene end was trimmed by 0 bases and the J gene end by 4 bases; junction bases not matched to a gene: 7. The CDR3 coding sequence is TGCGCCAGCAGCTTGGCCGGGACAGAGACATACAATGAGCAGTTCTTC. It encodes CASSLAGTETYNEQFF.

CDR3 in amino acids: CASSPGGPHGSPLHF. In nucleotides, the CDR3 is TGTGCCAGCAGCCCGGGCGGGCCCCACGGTTCACCCCTCCACTTT. The rearrangement links TRBV7-2 to TRBJ1-6; D call uncertain. V was shortened by 5 bases and J by 9 bases, with 17 bases between the two germline ends. This CDR3 contains 15 residues. CDR1 SGHTA and CDR2 FQGNSA come from the germline V gene.

This clone was picked up a small number of times. The J gene is TRBJ2-1, the V gene TRBV6-6; tentative D call: TRBD2 (5 bases). Trimming cost V 7 bases and J 0 bases, with 13 bases left between them. The V gene's germline CDR1 is MNHNY and CDR2 SVGAGI (reference sequence). This CDR3 spans 15 amino acids. The CDR3, as DNA: TGTGCCAGCAAATTCGAGCGGAGCTCCTACAATGAGCAGTTCTTC. This encodes CASKFERSSYNEQFF.

The V and J genes are TRBV4-2 and TRBJ2-3, with 10 bases fitting TRBD2. Germline lookup yields CDR1 LGHNA and CDR2 YNFKEQ. This CDR3 has 17 residues. The J segment lost 0 bases and the V segment lost 1 base, leaving 4 bases of the junction unmatched. CDR3 protein: CASSQAVAGGSTDTQYF. Written as DNA, the CDR3 is TGTGCCAGCAGCCAAGCGGTAGCGGGGGGAAGCACAGATACGCAGTATTTT.

DNA for the CDR3: TGTGCCAGCCCGACAGTAAACACCGGGGAGCTGTTTTTT. Amino acid sequence: CASPTVNTGELFF. The V call is TRBV18, the J call TRBJ2-2; tentatively, D is TRBD1 (5 bases). The CDR3 is made up of 13 amino acids. Germline lookup yields CDR1 KGHSH and CDR2 LQKENI. The V end was cut by 8 bases, the J end by 2 bases, with 9 bases between.

The chain recombines TRBV18 with TRBJ1-2; D is undetermined. CDR1 and CDR2 from the germline V gene are KGHSH and LQKENI. V was cut by 3 bases and J by 4 bases, with 6 bases left in between. This CDR3 spans 12 amino acids. This chain's CDR3 is CASSPSGYGYTF. CDR3 bases: TGTGCCAGCTCACCTTCAGGCTATGGCTACACCTTC.

This rearrangement joins TRBV2 to TRBJ1-5, with 8 bases that match TRBD1. After removal of 6 bases from V and 1 base from J, the junction contained 5 bases not matched to a gene. Germline assignment: CDR1 SNHLY and CDR2 FYNNEI. This CDR3 is built from 15 residues. The CDR3 DNA reads TGTGCCAGCAGCGCGGACAGGGAAAGCAATCAGCCCCAGCATTTT. Its protein product is CASSADRESNQPQHF.

The rearrangement joins TRBV28 to TRBJ2-3; TRBD2 might be the D (7 bases). CDR1 and CDR2 (germline): MDHEN, SYDVKM. With 8 bases removed from V and 2 bases from J, the gap between germline ends came to 17 bases. The CDR3 totals 15 residues. The CDR3, as DNA: TGTGCCAGCGAGGGGGGGCAGTGGGTCACAGATACGCAGTATTTT. This codes for CASEGGQWVTDTQYF.

The chain has TRBV30 and TRBJ1-3; D remains unclear. The CDR3 runs 13 residues. V was cut by 3 bases and J by 8 bases, with 14 bases left in between. The V gene's germline CDR1 is GTSNPN and CDR2 SVGIG (reference sequence). The DNA for the CDR3 is TGTGCCTGGAGAAAGGGCGGGGTGTACACCATATATTTT. This codes for CAWRKGGVYTIYF.

This clone was recorded once. The gene calls are TRBV19 and TRBJ1-3; maybe TRBD1 (5 bases). Germline V gene data show CDR1 as LNHDA and CDR2 as SQIVND (reference sequence). The length of the CDR3 is 15 residues. V lost 8 bases, J lost 4 bases, and 18 bases lay in between. CDR3 region: CASGQMTGTGNTIYF. The DNA for the CDR3 is TGTGCCAGTGGACAAATGACGGGTACGGGAAACACCATATATTTT. Variable domain in full (rest from reference TRBV19 and TRBJ1-3): DGGITQSPKYLFRKEGQNVTLSCEQNLNHDAMYWYRQDPGQGLRLIYYSQIVNDFQKGDIAEGYSVSREKKESFPLTVTSAQKNPTAFYLCASGQMTGTGNTIYFGEGSWLTVV.

This chain links TRBV28 with TRBJ2-1; perhaps TRBD2 as D (6 bases). The CDR3 length is 13 residues. Germline assignment: CDR1 MDHEN and CDR2 SYDVKM. The CDR3 loop reads CAVPSENYNEQFF. The CDR3 nucleotides read TGTGCGGTTCCTAGCGAGAACTACAATGAGCAGTTCTTC.

The chain links TRBV19 to TRBJ1-2; 11 positions match TRBD1. CDR1 LNHDA and CDR2 SQIVND come from the germline V gene (reference sequence). Trimming took 6 bases from V and 3 from J; bases not matched to a gene: 6. The CDR3 runs 15 residues. CDR3 bases: TGTGCCAGTAGAAGGCCGGGACAGGGGGACTATGGCTACACCTTC. Its translation: CASRRPGQGDYGYTF. Based on the CDR3 plus reference TRBV19 and TRBJ1-2, the full variable domain is DGGITQSPKYLFRKEGQNVTLSCEQNLNHDAMYWYRQDPGQGLRLIYYSQIVNDFQKGDIAEGYSVSREKKESFPLTVTSAQKNPTAFYLCASRRPGQGDYGYTFGSGTRLTVV.

V gene TRBV7-2 combines with J gene TRBJ2-7, with D possibly matching TRBD2 (5 bases). Germline V CDR1 and CDR2: SGHTA, FQGNSA. Between the trimmed V and J ends, which lost 1 base and 7 bases, there was a span of 14 bases. The CDR3 length is 14 residues. This chain's CDR3 is CASSLVAPTGEQYF. CDR3 in DNA: TGTGCCAGCAGCTTAGTAGCGCCCACGGGGGAGCAGTACTTC.

The V gene is TRBV21-1, the J gene TRBJ2-7; whether TRBD2, the table's D call, matches the DNA was not checked. TRBV21-1 is a documented pseudogene. The CDR3 consists of 16 residues. CDR3 in DNA: TGTGCCAGCAGCAAGGTTTCACGGAAGCGATCCTACGAGCAGTACTTC. This codes for CASSKVSRKRSYEQYF.

This chain links TRBV18 with TRBJ2-7, with 9 bases fitting TRBD1. The CDR3 is 14 residues long. The junction had 9 bases not matched to a gene; V was cut back by 5 bases and J by 7 bases. The germline gives CDR1 KGHSH, CDR2 LQKENI. The DNA for the CDR3 is TGTGCCAGCTCATCCTTAGGACAGGGGAGTGAGCAGTACTTC. Amino acids: CASSSLGQGSEQYF.

V gene TRBV7-2 combines with J gene TRBJ2-5, with a weak D call TRBD1 (5 bases). Trimming cost V 1 base and J 1 base, with 10 bases left between them. Germline loops: CDR1 SGHTA, CDR2 FQGNSA. The CDR3 contains 15 residues. In DNA form, the CDR3 reads TGTGCCAGCAGCTTAGGACAGCGACTCCAAGAGACCCAGTACTTC. Amino acids: CASSLGQRLQETQYF.

The V call is TRBV13, the J call TRBJ2-5; 8 nucleotides match TRBD1. The CDR3 loop spans 17 amino acids. Trimming at V came to 0 bases and at J to 1 base, leaving 7 bases not matched to a gene. From germline, CDR1 is PRHDT and CDR2 FYEKMQ (reference sequence). The CDR3 loop reads CASSLGEGQEIQETQYF. CDR3 DNA: TGTGCCAGCAGCTTAGGGGAGGGACAGGAAATCCAAGAGACCCAGTACTTC.

The rearrangement uses TRBV13 and TRBJ2-5; the D gene is possibly TRBD1 (6 bases). CDR1 and CDR2 from the germline V gene are PRHDT and FYEKMQ (reference sequence). This CDR3 spans 16 amino acids. Trimming removed 0 bases at V and 4 bases at J, with 15 bases between. The CDR3 protein is CASSLGLRAGAETQYF. CDR3 in DNA: TGTGCCAGCAGCTTAGGCCTAAGGGCAGGGGCAGAGACCCAGTACTTC.

The chain links TRBV7-9 to TRBJ1-3, with 7 bases lining up with TRBD1. The CDR3 spans 15 residues. Germline V lookup: CDR1 SEHNR, CDR2 FQNEAQ (reference sequence). The V gene end was trimmed by 5 bases and the J gene end by 0 bases; junction bases not matched to a gene: 4. Here the CDR3 DNA reads TGTGCCAGCAGCCCGGACAGGCGCTCTGGAAACACCATATATTTT. Translation: CASSPDRRSGNTIYF.

This clone was observed once. The CDR3 loop is CAWVRFYRGNEKLFF. CDR3 DNA sequence: TGTGCCTGGGTGCGGTTCTACAGGGGGAATGAAAAACTGTTTTTT. V and J are TRBV30 and TRBJ1-4; TRBD1 agrees at 8 bases. V shed 5 bases and J 5 bases; nucleotides not matched to a gene: 10. This CDR3 is 15 amino acids long. CDR1 is GTSNPN, CDR2 SVGIG, per germline (reference sequence).

The V gene is TRBV28, the J gene TRBJ1-2; 7 nucleotides match TRBD1. Germline loops: CDR1 MDHEN, CDR2 SYDVKM. Unmatched junction bases numbered 7, after V lost 7 bases and J lost 2 bases. This CDR3 has 14 amino acids. The CDR3 DNA is TGTGCCAGCACCCTCCAAGGGGGCAACTATGGCTACACCTTC. It specifies CASTLQGGNYGYTF.